This TCR beta chain was recovered during a study of tumor-infiltrating lymphocytes in primary liver carcinoma. Study context: Staging of the tumors gave T1-T3 N0M0, with widths of about 4.2 to 10 cm.

Study results and limitations: Paired tumor-adjacent and tumor-blood samples overlapped less than tumor region pairs did.

RNA and DNA were co-extracted from about 19-30 mg of unsorted bulk tissue. Chronic HBV infection was present in the patients, who were treatment-naive. The study sampled five separate regions from each tumor. This clonotype was found once. The antigen is not known. Sequence at one end of the junction differs from germline and may be a read error. The authors made TCR beta cDNA from 400 to 600 ng total RNA with a constant-region primer. Three rounds of nested multiplex PCR with slightly modified ARM-PCR produced TCR beta libraries. TCRdb processed the multiplex PCR reads anew with MiXCR; each CDR3 protein has one entry. This sample yields 90,000 to 100,000 distinct CDR3 sequences, of which over 55% are seen a single time; over 9.5% belongs to the top ten. The sample taken for sequencing was liver tumor tissue from sampling region 5. Subset of the sample: tumor region T5, tumor centre. The sequence derives from a woman in her sixties with primary liver carcinoma and hepatitis B virus infection.

The CDR3, as DNA: TGCGCCAGCTCACCCCTGGCGGAAGGCCTTCCCAATGAGCAGTTCTTC. Amino acid sequence: CASSPLAEGLPNEQFF. This chain joins TRBV18 and TRBJ2-1; D uncertain. Germline assignment: CDR1 KGHSH and CDR2 LQKENI. The CDR3 spans 16 residues.